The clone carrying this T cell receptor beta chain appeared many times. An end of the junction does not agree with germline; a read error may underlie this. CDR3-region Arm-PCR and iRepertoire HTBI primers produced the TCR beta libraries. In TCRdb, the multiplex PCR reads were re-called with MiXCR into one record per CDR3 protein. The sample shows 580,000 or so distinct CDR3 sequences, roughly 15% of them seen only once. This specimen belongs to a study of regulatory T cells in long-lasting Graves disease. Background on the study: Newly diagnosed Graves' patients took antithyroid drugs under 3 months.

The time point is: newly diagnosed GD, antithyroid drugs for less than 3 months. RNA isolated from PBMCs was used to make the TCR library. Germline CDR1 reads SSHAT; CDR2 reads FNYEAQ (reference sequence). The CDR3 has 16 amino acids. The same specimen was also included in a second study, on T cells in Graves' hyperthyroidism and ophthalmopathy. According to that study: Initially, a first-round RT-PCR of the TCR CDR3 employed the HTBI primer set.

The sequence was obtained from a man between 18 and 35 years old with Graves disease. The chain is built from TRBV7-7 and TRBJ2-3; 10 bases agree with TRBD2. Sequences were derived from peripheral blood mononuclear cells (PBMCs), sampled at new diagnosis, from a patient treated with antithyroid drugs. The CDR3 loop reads CASSLGTSESTDTQYF. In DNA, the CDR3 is TGTGCTAGCAGCCTAGGGACTAGCGAGAGCACAGATACGCAGTATTTT. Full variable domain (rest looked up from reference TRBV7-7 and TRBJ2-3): GAGVSQSPRYKVTKRGQDVTLRCDPISSHATLYWYQQALGQGPEFLTYFNYEAQPDKSGLPSDRFSAERPEGSISTLTIQRTEQRDSAMYRCASSLGTSESTDTQYFGPGTRLTVL.